This T cell receptor (beta chain) was obtained from a study of cytomegalovirus exposure and HLA in healthy donors. Clones were sequenced by immunoSEQ multiplex PCR, and TCRdb holds only the in-frame ones, with some missing. There are almost 75,000 clones in the sample; around 81% occur only once, and about 3% lies in the top ten. Remarks on this clone: Its antigen is still unknown.

The length of the CDR3 is 13 residues. CDR1 and CDR2 from the germline V gene are MRHNA and SNTAGT. V lost 6 bases, J lost 1 base, and 8 bases lay in between. Study findings and constraints: A later analysis found first-cohort TCR clusters tended to co-occur in the 110 or so validation repertoires.

This TCR was sampled from a man aged 25 to 45 in good health and CMV-seronegative. The genes are TRBV6-4 and TRBJ2-3; possibly TRBD1 for D (6 bases). The sample taken for sequencing was PBMCs. This chain's CDR3 is CASRRQGTDTQYF. CDR3 nucleotides: TGTGCCAGCAGGAGACAGGGCACAGATACGCAGTATTTT.